Listed below are T cell receptor beta chains from one sample, sequenced in a study of Ad26.COV2.S vaccination and SARS-CoV-2 variants. The table came from immunoSEQ multiplex PCR; TCRdb's copy has only in-frame clones and leaves some out. The sample shows about 480,000 clones, about 83% of them seen only once. The sample consisted of peripheral blood, taken in a trial of Ad26.COV2.S vaccine versus placebo. These receptors were collected from a person between 18 and 65 years old who received the Ad26.COV2.S COVID-19 vaccine or a placebo. Each CDR3 is given with its conserved first and last residue. The order of the fields is V gene, J gene, CDR3 protein.

TRBV7-6,TRBJ2-3,CASSPPSQRELPDTQYF
TRBV19,TRBJ1-4,CASERTGANEKLFF
TRBV28,TRBJ1-6,CASSLGGRYSPLHF
TRBV27,TRBJ2-3,CASSFRRGVSKSTDTQYF
TRBV2,TRBJ2-3,CASSGYSTDTQYF
TRBV7-2,TRBJ2-1,CASSLEVVHNEQFF
TRBV7-8,TRBJ2-1,CASSSTGGASPEQFF
TRBV14,TRBJ2-3,CASSQDLVGGTDTQYF
TRBV6-2/TRBV6-3,TRBJ2-7,CASSYSGSSYEQYF
TRBV30,TRBJ1-5,CAWSKVKTGRRQPQHF
TRBV28,TRBJ2-1,CASSLGLAGGLGFF
TRBV15,TRBJ1-4,CATSGAQGEKLFF
TRBV7-4,TRBJ1-5,CASSPPRGPQHF
TRBV7-2,TRBJ2-3,CASSLGVGADTQYF
TRBV4-1,TRBJ1-1,CASFGMGGGGSTEAFF
TRBV2,TRBJ1-6,CASSAGRGDNSPLHF
TRBV6-6,TRBJ1-2,CASNLGSPHGYTF
TRBV5-4,TRBJ2-2,CASSLQANTGELFF
TRBV5-1,TRBJ2-7,CASSLPAKVYEQYF
TRBV7-8,TRBJ1-3,CASSRTVSGNTIYF
TRBV6-5,TRBJ2-7,CASSYVQGIAYEQYF
TRBV9,TRBJ2-2,CATQSAPNTGELFF
TRBV28,TRBJ1-6,CASTGGRWSPLHF
TRBV6-5,TRBJ1-2,CASRREGRLYGYTF
TRBV30,TRBJ1-5,CAWSRWGSNQPQHF
TRBV3-1/TRBV3-2,TRBJ2-1,CASSPPGTSVNEQFF
TRBV5-1,TRBJ2-7,CASSLAGTSGSYEQYF
TRBV21-1,TRBJ1-5,CASSALGQAYNQPQHF
TRBV24-1,TRBJ2-3,CATSDLGDPAADTQYF
TRBV18,TRBJ2-3,CASSPRQVPDTQYF
TRBV6-5,TRBJ1-2,CASSYEQSLNYGYTF
TRBV7-2,TRBJ1-2,CASSQATNYGYTF
TRBV18,TRBJ2-5,CASSPATYQETQYF
TRBV6-5,TRBJ2-1,CASSSLDLRNEQFF
TRBV7-2,TRBJ1-2,CASSLEVVNYGYTF
TRBV4-3,TRBJ2-1,CASSQDAAGGGNEQFF
TRBV5-1,TRBJ2-5,CASSLEGGNWETQYF
TRBV7-2,TRBJ1-6,CASSSLIGYSPLHF
TRBV4-1,TRBJ2-4,CASSHPPAGSKKNIQYF
TRBV9,TRBJ2-1,CASSVVVGLDEQFF
TRBV14,TRBJ1-6,CASSPGQPDSPLHF
TRBV27,TRBJ2-5,CASSFRDGFGTGETQYF
TRBV5-4,TRBJ2-2,CASSLSSGRGPGGTGELFF
TRBV6-6,TRBJ1-2,CASRQDKNYGYTF
TRBV28,TRBJ1-5,CASSLWGANNQPQHF
TRBV6-2/TRBV6-3,TRBJ2-7,CASSYSIPGHEQYF
TRBV27,TRBJ1-5,CASRPPAGQGGNQPQHF
TRBV10-3,TRBJ2-7,CAISEPRPTSAYEQYF
TRBV27,TRBJ2-3,CASSSAGQGTDTQYF
TRBV4-1,TRBJ1-5,CASSQDWGQGYQPQHF
TRBV27,TRBJ1-5,CASKSTPGQGNQPQHF